This entry describes one T cell receptor (beta chain). The sample belongs to a study of blood T cell repertoires in COVID-19. Study-wide context: T cells, B-cell-depleted T cells, or PBMCs supplied cDNA or gDNA.

In the source study's methods: The assay estimated nucleated cells by amplifying reference gene primers. The repertoire was sequenced with immunoSEQ multiplex PCR; TCRdb's copy has only in-frame clones and lacks some. For V, J and clone size, that table is used; D and trimming come from the DNA. This sample has about 130,000 clones, with approximately 85% found just once. This CDR3 has 12 amino acids. V was cut by 8 bases and J by 1 base, with 9 bases left in between. Looked up from germline, CDR1 is SGHRS and CDR2 is YFSETQ. The TCR sequence derives from a human donor in a cohort sampled during active COVID-19. The chain has TRBV5-1 and TRBJ1-1, with a weak D call TRBD1 (6 bases). The specimen was peripheral blood. In nucleotides, the CDR3 is TGCGCCAGTAAACAGGGGAACACTGAAGCTTTCTTT. Translated: CASKQGNTEAFF.